A single sample gave rise to the 4 T cell receptor beta chains below, sequenced in a study of T cell responses to AZD1222 COVID-19 vaccine. Sequenced by immunoSEQ multiplex PCR; TCRdb stores in-frame clones only, minus some. The sample gives around 110,000 clones, over 80% of which show up once; about 6.8% is in the top ten. The sequencing here drew on peripheral blood, taken 28 days after the second AZD1222 dose. The source of these receptors is an adult who received the AZD1222 COVID-19 vaccine.

V is TRBV30 and J is TRBJ2-7; 16 bases fit TRBD2. The germline gives CDR1 GTSNPN, CDR2 SVGIG (reference sequence). V shed 5 bases and J 4 bases; nucleotides not matched to a gene: 8. The CDR3 extends over 16 amino acids. DNA of the CDR3: TGTGCCTGGTCGGGACTAGCGGGAGGGTCGTGGTACGAGCAGTACTTC. Translation gives CAWSGLAGGSWYEQYF. Full variable domain (outside the CDR3, taken from reference TRBV30 and TRBJ2-7): SQTIHQWPATLVQPVGSPLSLECTVEGTSNPNLYWYRQAAGRGLQLLFYSVGIGQISSEVPQNLSASRPQDRQFILSSKKLLLSDSGFYLCAWSGLAGGSWYEQYFGPGTRLTVT.

The chain is built from TRBV7-6 and TRBJ2-2; the match to TRBD2 covers 10 bases. The trim removed 2 bases at V and 2 bases at J, leaving 2 bases unmatched. This CDR3 region has 16 residues. Germline lookup yields CDR1 SGHVS and CDR2 FNYEAQ. CDR3 residues: CASSLLAGDNTGELFF. The CDR3 nucleotides are TGTGCCAGCAGCTTACTAGCGGGGGATAACACCGGGGAGCTGTTTTTT.

The chain joins TRBV6-1 to TRBJ2-7, with a possible D match to TRBD1 (6 bases). V lost 3 bases to trimming and J lost 11 bases, with 20 bases between them. The germline V gene encodes CDR1 MNHNS and CDR2 SASEGT. This CDR3 spans 14 amino acids. CDR3 sequence reads: CASSDRLGGPREYF. The CDR3 DNA reads as TGTGCCAGCAGTGATAGATTAGGGGGACCCCGGGAGTACTTC.

In this sample, this clone turned up a few times. The chain combines TRBV4-2 with TRBJ2-2, with 13 bases matching TRBD2. Per the germline V gene, CDR1 is LGHNA and CDR2 is YNFKEQ. Germline trimming cut 1 base from V and 1 base from J; bases unmatched to any gene: 0. The length of the CDR3 is 17 residues. As DNA, the CDR3 is TGTGCCAGCAGCCAAGGACTAGCGGGGGGGAACACCGGGGAGCTGTTTTTT. This translates into CASSQGLAGGNTGELFF.